A single sample gave rise to the 27 T cell receptor beta chains below, sequenced in a study of cytomegalovirus exposure and HLA in healthy donors. The PCR used 60 Vbeta and 13 Jbeta primers. This table comes from immunoSEQ multiplex PCR, and its TCRdb copy is limited to in-frame clones, with some not included. The table records 85,000 to 90,000 clones, 85% of them present only once. The material sequenced was PBMCs. These receptors all come from a man aged 40-50 years in good health and CMV-seropositive.

V usage is TRBV4-1 and J usage is TRBJ2-5; 7 bases align to TRBD1. CDR3 length: 14 residues. Unmatched junction bases numbered 6, after V lost 3 bases and J lost 5 bases. In germline, CDR1 is MGHRA, CDR2 YSYEKL. The CDR3 DNA reads as TGCGCCAGCAGCCAGACAGGGCCGGGGGAGACCCAGTACTTC. Protein: CASSQTGPGETQYF.

The V and J genes are TRBV5-1 and TRBJ2-2, with a possible D match to TRBD1 (6 bases). Germline V CDR1 and CDR2: SGHRS, YFSETQ. The CDR3 extends over 14 amino acids. V lost 2 bases, J lost 6 bases, and 11 bases lay in between. The CDR3 spells CASSLQGRAGELFF. The CDR3 bases are TGCGCCAGCAGCTTACAGGGAAGGGCCGGGGAGCTGTTTTTT.

The rearrangement joins TRBV6-4 to TRBJ2-3; D possibly corresponds to TRBD2 (6 bases). V lost 3 bases, J lost 3 bases, and 10 bases lay in between. The germline CDR1 and CDR2 sequences are MRHNA and SNTAGT. The CDR3 extends over 14 amino acids. CDR3 loop: CASSERGRTDTQYF. CDR3 in DNA: TGTGCCAGCAGTGAGCGGGGCCGGACAGATACGCAGTATTTT.

The genes are TRBV2 and TRBJ2-7, with TRBD2 identical over 7 bases. Trimming removed 4 bases from V and 5 bases from J; junction bases left unmatched: 8. The CDR3 length is 14 residues. Germline lookup yields CDR1 SNHLY and CDR2 FYNNEI. The CDR3 loop reads CASSVGGGLDEQYF. CDR3 nucleotides: TGTGCCAGCAGTGTAGGCGGGGGTCTTGACGAGCAGTACTTC. Filled out from reference TRBV2 and TRBJ2-7, the complete variable domain reads EPEVTQTPSHQVTQMGQEVILRCVPISNHLYFYWYRQILGQKVEFLVSFYNNEISEKSEIFDDQFSVERPDGSNFTLKIRSTKLEDSAMYFCASSVGGGLDEQYFGPGTRLTVT.

J is TRBJ2-6 and V is TRBV19; TRBD1 aligns across 10 bases. This CDR3 has 15 amino acids. Germline V lookup: CDR1 LNHDA, CDR2 SQIVND (reference sequence). The V segment lost 9 bases and the J segment 2 bases; nucleotides outside the gene matches: 4. The DNA of the CDR3 is TGTGCCAGCCGGGACAGGGGTACTGGGGCCAACGTCCTGACTTTC. This encodes CASRDRGTGANVLTF.

This clone occurred once. This sequence joins TRBV19 and TRBJ1-5; 10 bases align to TRBD1. This CDR3 is built from 14 residues. Germline V gives CDR1 LNHDA, CDR2 SQIVND (reference sequence). J lost 7 bases, V lost 6 bases, and 6 bases had no gene match. The CDR3 nucleotides are TGTGCCAGTAGCACCGGACAGGGGGACCAGCCCCAGCATTTT. Encoded protein: CASSTGQGDQPQHF.

The V and J genes are TRBV7-6 and TRBJ2-5; 9 bases map to TRBD2. Germline CDR1 is SGHVS and CDR2 is FNYEAQ. CDR3 length: 16 amino acids. The ends lost 1 base at V and 4 bases at J; junction bases unmatched: 7. The CDR3 loop reads CASSLGGRAGGETQYF. DNA for the CDR3: TGTGCCAGCAGCTTAGGCGGGAGGGCCGGCGGAGAGACCCAGTACTTC.

The V and J genes are TRBV18 and TRBJ1-5; the D gene is possibly TRBD1 (5 bases). V was pared by 5 bases and J by 1 base, with 15 bases between. CDR1 is KGHSH, CDR2 LQKENI, per germline. The CDR3 spans 16 residues. The CDR3 loop reads CASSSIATESNQPQHF. The CDR3 nucleotides read TGTGCCAGCTCATCGATCGCGACAGAAAGCAATCAGCCCCAGCATTTT.

This clone was observed a few times. The chain employs TRBV7-8 and TRBJ2-5, with a weak D call TRBD1 (6 bases). This CDR3 has 15 amino acids. Germline CDR1 is SGHVS and CDR2 is FQNEAQ. V was clipped by 0 bases and J by 3 bases, with 11 bases between them. CDR3 region: CASSLASGVEETQYF. DNA of the CDR3: TGTGCCAGCAGCTTAGCCTCAGGGGTGGAAGAGACCCAGTACTTC.

The chain uses TRBV2 and TRBJ2-5; the D is unclear. V gave up 6 bases and J gave up 4 bases, with 9 bases separating them. Germline CDR1 SNHLY, CDR2 FYNNEI. This CDR3 comprises 12 residues. CDR3 region: CASRGRGETQYF. The CDR3, as DNA: TGTGCCAGCAGAGGCAGAGGAGAGACCCAGTACTTC.

The V call is TRBV4-1, the J call TRBJ2-1, with 10 bases aligning to TRBD2. CDR1 and CDR2 from the germline V gene are MGHRA and YSYEKL. This CDR3 is 16 amino acids long. After removal of 4 bases from V and 4 bases from J, the junction contained 7 bases not matched to a gene. This CDR3 reads CASSLMTSGLYNEQFF. Written as DNA, the CDR3 is TGCGCCAGCAGCCTAATGACTAGCGGGCTATACAATGAGCAGTTCTTC.

V usage is TRBV15 and J usage is TRBJ1-5; TRBD1 agrees at 12 bases. The ends lost 2 bases at V and 2 bases at J; junction bases unmatched: 10. The CDR3 covers 19 residues. Germline lookup yields CDR1 LNHNV and CDR2 YYDKDF (reference sequence). The CDR3 nucleotides are TGTGCCACCAGCAGAAGGGGACAGGGGGCGCGGGGAGGCAATCAGCCCCAGCATTTT. This encodes CATSRRGQGARGGNQPQHF.

The table lists this clone with a few counts. The rearrangement uses TRBV5-1 and TRBJ1-6; D gene unclear. The CDR3 covers 16 residues. V gave up 3 bases and J gave up 10 bases, with 20 bases separating them. Germline assignment: CDR1 SGHRS and CDR2 YFSETQ. CDR3 sequence reads: CASSSGMVQGYSPLHF. In nucleotides, the CDR3 is TGCGCCAGCAGCTCCGGGATGGTGCAAGGATACTCACCCCTCCACTTT.

The V and J genes are TRBV14 and TRBJ1-6; D remains unclear. Trimming pared 6 bases from V and 13 bases from J, leaving 16 bases between. This CDR3 is 13 amino acids long. From germline, CDR1 is SGHDN and CDR2 FVKESK. The CDR3 here is CASSRGPDSPLHF. The DNA of the CDR3 is TGTGCCAGCAGTCGCGGGCCCGACTCTCCCCTCCACTTT.

This chain links TRBV5-1 with TRBJ2-3; the D gene is possibly TRBD2 (6 bases). The germline V gene encodes CDR1 SGHRS and CDR2 YFSETQ. The CDR3 length is 15 residues. The ends were cut back, 0 bases at V and 2 bases at J, with 10 bases in the middle. CDR3 DNA sequence: TGCGCCAGCAGCTTGGCCGGACTACTCACAGATACGCAGTATTTT. Translated: CASSLAGLLTDTQYF.

This clone occurred once. V usage is TRBV11-3 and J usage is TRBJ2-3, with TRBD2 identical over 8 bases. With V trimmed by 3 bases and J by 9 bases, 8 bases remained unmatched. Germline V gene sequence: CDR1 SGHNT, CDR2 YENEEA. The length of the CDR3 is 14 residues. CDR3 in amino acids: CASSFFGGGPTQYF. CDR3 DNA sequence: TGTGCCAGCAGCTTCTTCGGGGGGGGCCCCACGCAGTATTTT. Full variable domain (outside the CDR3, taken from reference TRBV11-3 and TRBJ2-3): EAGVVQSPRYKIIEKKQPVAFWCNPISGHNTLYWYLQNLGQGPELLIRYENEEAVDDSQLPKDRFSAERLKGVDSTLKIQPAELGDSAVYLCASSFFGGGPTQYFGPGTRLTVL.

This clone occurred once. The genes are TRBV27 and TRBJ2-7; TRBD2 might be the D (6 bases). From germline, CDR1 is MNHEY and CDR2 SMNVEV (reference sequence). The V gene lost 0 bases and the J gene lost 4 bases, with 10 bases spanning the gap. The CDR3 length is 14 residues. The CDR3 coding sequence is TGTGCCAGCAGTTTATCGATCGGAGGGTACGAGCAGTACTTC. Its translation: CASSLSIGGYEQYF.

This clone was found a few times. CDR3 sequence (DNA): TGTGCCAGCAGTTTAAGGGGGAAGAGAGAAAAACTGTTTTTT. This sequence encodes CASSLRGKREKLFF. The rearrangement links TRBV27 to TRBJ1-4, with a tentative D call TRBD1 (6 bases). Germline V lookup: CDR1 MNHEY, CDR2 SMNVEV (reference sequence). The V end was cut by 2 bases, the J end by 8 bases, with 12 bases between. The CDR3 contains 14 residues.

The gene calls are TRBV7-8 and TRBJ2-3, with D maybe TRBD2 (6 bases). This CDR3 comprises 17 residues. V was shortened by 5 bases and J by 5 bases, with 23 bases between the two germline ends. Germline CDR1 and CDR2: SGHVS and FQNEAQ. Here the CDR3 DNA reads TGTGCCAGCAGCCCTGAAGGGACTCTTTTTTCTCAAGATACGCAGTATTTT. Translating it yields CASSPEGTLFSQDTQYF.

The chain couples TRBV6-5 to TRBJ1-6, with D hard to call. Trimming left V 3 bases short and J 10 bases short, with 19 bases between. The CDR3 has 16 amino acids. The germline gives CDR1 MNHEY, CDR2 SVGAGI. CDR3 residues: CASSYTAHPPGSPLHF. The CDR3 DNA is TGTGCCAGCAGTTATACGGCCCACCCCCCCGGGTCACCCCTCCACTTT.

V is TRBV7-9 and J is TRBJ1-5, with D hard to call. Germline CDR1 is SEHNR and CDR2 is FQNEAQ (reference sequence). V was shortened by 2 bases and J by 5 bases, with 7 bases between the two germline ends. This CDR3 is built from 13 residues. CDR3 nucleotide sequence: TGTGCCAGCAGCTTAAGGGAGGATCAGCCCCAGCATTTT. Its translation is CASSLREDQPQHF.

This chain joins TRBV7-9 and TRBJ2-5; 8 positions match TRBD2. V was clipped by 7 bases and J by 2 bases; unmatched bases: 9. This CDR3 is 15 amino acids long. The V gene's germline CDR1 is SEHNR and CDR2 FQNEAQ (reference sequence). Here the CDR3 DNA reads TGTGCCAGCATCAGATTAGCGGGGAGGCAAGAGACCCAGTACTTC. Protein sequence: CASIRLAGRQETQYF.

The V and J genes are TRBV5-1 and TRBJ2-2; D perhaps matches TRBD1 (6 bases). V was trimmed by 4 bases and J by 4 bases, leaving 14 bases between them. There are 15 residues in the CDR3. Germline CDR1 reads SGHRS; CDR2 reads YFSETQ. CDR3 nucleotide sequence: TGCGCCAGCAGCATAACAGGGCTCAGCACCGGGGAGCTGTTTTTT. Translating gives CASSITGLSTGELFF.

The chain links TRBV14 to TRBJ1-1; D gene uncertain. Germline-derived CDR1 and CDR2 are SGHDN and FVKESK. The V gene lost 2 bases and the J gene lost 1 base, with 11 bases spanning the gap. This CDR3 region has 15 residues. In nucleotides, the CDR3 is TGTGCCAGCAGCCAAAAGCGGATGCCGAACACTGAAGCTTTCTTT. It specifies CASSQKRMPNTEAFF.

The V call is TRBV27, the J call TRBJ2-1, with TRBD2 matching over 7 bases. The V gene's germline CDR1 is MNHEY and CDR2 SMNVEV (reference sequence). This CDR3 is built from 13 residues. Unmatched junction bases numbered 3, after V lost 3 bases and J lost 7 bases. This CDR3 reads CASSFNGRNEQFF. The CDR3 DNA is TGTGCCAGCAGTTTTAACGGGAGGAATGAGCAGTTCTTC.

The chain carries TRBV7-9 and TRBJ2-2, with TRBD2 identical over 8 bases. Trimming took 11 bases from V and 2 from J; bases not matched to a gene: 4. CDR1 and CDR2 from the germline V gene are SEHNR and FQNEAQ (reference sequence). CDR3 length: 13 amino acids. The CDR3 nucleotides read TGTGCCCTTAGGACTAGCAACACCGGGGAGCTGTTTTTT. Translation: CALRTSNTGELFF.

The chain employs TRBV19 and TRBJ1-1; 8 bases are shared with TRBD1. The J segment lost 1 base and the V segment lost 5 bases, leaving 6 bases of the junction unmatched. Germline CDR1 and CDR2: LNHDA and SQIVND (reference sequence). The CDR3 runs 15 residues. DNA of the CDR3: TGTGCCAGTAGTGGGCCGGGACAGGAGAACACTGAAGCTTTCTTT. Amino acid sequence: CASSGPGQENTEAFF.